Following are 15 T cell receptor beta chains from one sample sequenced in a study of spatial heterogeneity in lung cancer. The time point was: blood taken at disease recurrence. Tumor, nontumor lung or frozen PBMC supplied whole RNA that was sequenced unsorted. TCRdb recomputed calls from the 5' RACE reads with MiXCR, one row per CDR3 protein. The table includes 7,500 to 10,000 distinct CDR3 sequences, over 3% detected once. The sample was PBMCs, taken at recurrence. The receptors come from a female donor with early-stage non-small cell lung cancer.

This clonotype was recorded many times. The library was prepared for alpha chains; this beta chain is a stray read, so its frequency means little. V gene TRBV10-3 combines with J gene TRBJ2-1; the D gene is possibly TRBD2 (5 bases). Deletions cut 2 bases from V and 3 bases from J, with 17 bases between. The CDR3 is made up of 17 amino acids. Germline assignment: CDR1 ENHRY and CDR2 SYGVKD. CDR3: CAISEDPDGVLYNEQFF. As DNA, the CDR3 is TGTGCCATCAGTGAGGACCCTGACGGGGTTCTCTACAATGAGCAGTTCTTC.

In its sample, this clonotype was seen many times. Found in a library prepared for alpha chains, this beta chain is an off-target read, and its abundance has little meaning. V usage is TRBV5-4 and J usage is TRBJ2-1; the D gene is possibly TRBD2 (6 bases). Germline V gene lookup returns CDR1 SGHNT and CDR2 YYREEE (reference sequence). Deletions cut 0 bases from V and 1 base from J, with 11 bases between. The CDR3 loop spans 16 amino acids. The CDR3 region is CASSLVGSGSYNEQFF. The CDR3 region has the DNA TGTGCCAGCAGCTTGGTTGGTAGCGGTTCCTACAATGAGCAGTTCTTC.

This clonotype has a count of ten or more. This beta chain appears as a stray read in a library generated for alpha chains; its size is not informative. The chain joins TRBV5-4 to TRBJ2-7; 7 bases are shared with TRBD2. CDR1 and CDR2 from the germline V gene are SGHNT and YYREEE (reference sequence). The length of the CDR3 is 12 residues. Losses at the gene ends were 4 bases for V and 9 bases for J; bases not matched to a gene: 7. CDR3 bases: TGTGCCAGCAGCGACCAGGGACTAACGCAGTACTTC. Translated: CASSDQGLTQYF.

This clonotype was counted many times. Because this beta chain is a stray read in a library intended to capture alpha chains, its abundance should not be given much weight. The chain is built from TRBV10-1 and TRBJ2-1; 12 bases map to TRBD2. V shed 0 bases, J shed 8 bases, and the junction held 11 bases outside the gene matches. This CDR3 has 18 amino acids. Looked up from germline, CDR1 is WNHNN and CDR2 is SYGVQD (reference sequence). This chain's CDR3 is CASSESGLAGGPRDEQFF. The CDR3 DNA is TGCGCCAGCAGTGAGTCGGGCCTAGCGGGGGGGCCTAGAGATGAGCAGTTCTTC.

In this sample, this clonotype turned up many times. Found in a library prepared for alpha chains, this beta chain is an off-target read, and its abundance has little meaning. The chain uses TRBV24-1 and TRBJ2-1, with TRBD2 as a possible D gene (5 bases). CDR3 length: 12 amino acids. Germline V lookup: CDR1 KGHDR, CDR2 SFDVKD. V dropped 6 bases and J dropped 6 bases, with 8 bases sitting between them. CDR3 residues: CATSNSGNEQFF. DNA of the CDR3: TGTGCCACCAGTAACAGCGGCAATGAGCAGTTCTTC.

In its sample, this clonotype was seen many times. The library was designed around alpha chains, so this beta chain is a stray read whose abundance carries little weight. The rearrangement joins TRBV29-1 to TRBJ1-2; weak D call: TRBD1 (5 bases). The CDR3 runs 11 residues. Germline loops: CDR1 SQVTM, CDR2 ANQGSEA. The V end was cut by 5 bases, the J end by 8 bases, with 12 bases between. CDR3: CSVPVGVGYTF. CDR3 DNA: TGCAGCGTTCCCGTGGGGGTGGGCTACACCTTC.

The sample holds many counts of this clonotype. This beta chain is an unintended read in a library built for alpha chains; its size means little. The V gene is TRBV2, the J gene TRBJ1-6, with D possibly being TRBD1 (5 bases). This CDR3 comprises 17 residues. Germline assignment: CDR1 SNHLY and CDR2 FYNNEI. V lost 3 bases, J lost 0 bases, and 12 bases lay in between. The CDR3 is CASSDRRGSSYNSPLHF. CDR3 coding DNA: TGTGCCAGCAGTGATAGACGGGGGAGCTCCTATAATTCACCCCTCCACTTT.

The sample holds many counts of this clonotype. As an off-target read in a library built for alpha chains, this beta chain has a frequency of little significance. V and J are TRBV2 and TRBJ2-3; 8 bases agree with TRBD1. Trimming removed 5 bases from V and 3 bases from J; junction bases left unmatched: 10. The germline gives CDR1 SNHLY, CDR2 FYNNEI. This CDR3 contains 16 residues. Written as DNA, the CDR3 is TGTGCCAGCAGTAACCAGGGGGCGTTGGGGACAGATACGCAGTATTTT. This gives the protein CASSNQGALGTDTQYF.

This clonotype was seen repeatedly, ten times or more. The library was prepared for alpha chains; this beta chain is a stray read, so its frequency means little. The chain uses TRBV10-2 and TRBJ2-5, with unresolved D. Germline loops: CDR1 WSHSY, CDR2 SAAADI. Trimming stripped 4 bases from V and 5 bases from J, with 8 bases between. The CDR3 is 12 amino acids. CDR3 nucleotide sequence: TGCGCCAGCAGTGCAGTCCTGGAGACCCAGTACTTC. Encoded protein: CASSAVLETQYF.

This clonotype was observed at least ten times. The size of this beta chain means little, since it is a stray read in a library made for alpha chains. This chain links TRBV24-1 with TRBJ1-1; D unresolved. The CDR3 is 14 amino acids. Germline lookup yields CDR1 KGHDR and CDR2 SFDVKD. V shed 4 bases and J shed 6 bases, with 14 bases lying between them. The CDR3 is CATSDPGPAPEAFF. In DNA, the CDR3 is TGTGCCACCAGTGACCCTGGACCGGCCCCTGAAGCTTTCTTT.

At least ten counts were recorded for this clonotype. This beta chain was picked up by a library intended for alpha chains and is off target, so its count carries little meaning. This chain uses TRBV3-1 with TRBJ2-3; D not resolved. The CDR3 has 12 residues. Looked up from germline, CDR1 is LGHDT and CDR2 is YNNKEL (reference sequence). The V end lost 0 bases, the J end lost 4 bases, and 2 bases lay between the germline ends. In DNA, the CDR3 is TGTGCCAGCAGCCAAGACCCAGATACGCAGTATTTT. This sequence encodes CASSQDPDTQYF.

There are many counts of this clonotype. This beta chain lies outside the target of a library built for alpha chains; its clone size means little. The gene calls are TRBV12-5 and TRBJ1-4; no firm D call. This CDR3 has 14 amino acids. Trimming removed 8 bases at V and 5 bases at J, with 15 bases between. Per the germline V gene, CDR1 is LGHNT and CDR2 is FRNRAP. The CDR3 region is CASRIEGGNEKLFF. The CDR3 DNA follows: TGTGCTAGTCGGATTGAGGGTGGGAATGAAAAACTGTTTTTT.

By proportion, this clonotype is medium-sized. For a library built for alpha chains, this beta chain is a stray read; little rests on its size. The CDR3 here is CSALKGNTEAFF. The CDR3 DNA follows: TGCAGTGCCCTAAAGGGGAACACTGAAGCTTTCTTT. V gene TRBV20-1 combines with J gene TRBJ1-1; no firm D call. V dropped 6 bases and J dropped 1 base, with 9 bases sitting between them. Germline CDR1 and CDR2: DFQATT and SNEGSKA (reference sequence). The CDR3 has 12 amino acids.

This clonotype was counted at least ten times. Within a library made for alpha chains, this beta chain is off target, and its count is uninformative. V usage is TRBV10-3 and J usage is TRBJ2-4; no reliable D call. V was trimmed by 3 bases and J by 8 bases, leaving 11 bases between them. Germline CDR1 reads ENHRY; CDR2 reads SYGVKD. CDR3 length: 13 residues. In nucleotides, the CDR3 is TGTGCCATCAGTGAACACGGTGCGGACATTCAGTACTTC. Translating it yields CAISEHGADIQYF.

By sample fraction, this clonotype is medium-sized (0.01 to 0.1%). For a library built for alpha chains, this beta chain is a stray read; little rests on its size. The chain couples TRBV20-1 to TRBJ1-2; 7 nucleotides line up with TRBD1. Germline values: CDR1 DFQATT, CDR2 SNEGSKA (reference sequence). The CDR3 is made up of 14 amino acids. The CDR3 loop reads CRADRDRVNYGYTF. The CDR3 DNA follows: TGCAGAGCCGACCGGGACAGAGTGAACTATGGCTACACCTTC.